What follows are 9 T cell receptor beta chains derived from one specimen sequenced in a study of blood T cells in healthy people across ages. Combining a sample-barcoded 5' primer with a J-beta primer mix, a second PCR ran for roughly 7 to 12 cycles. TCRdb fed the 5' RACE reads into MiXCR, producing one record per CDR3 protein. The table lists about 1,600,000 distinct CDR3 sequences, approximately 38% of them singletons. Material: blood. Receptors were obtained from a woman in her late teens or twenties in good health.

A few counts support this clonotype. The chain employs TRBV6-1 and TRBJ2-7; D might be TRBD1 (6 bases). The germline V gene has CDR1 MNHNS and CDR2 SASEGT. V lost 5 bases and J lost 3, with 17 bases in between. The CDR3 covers 15 residues. The CDR3 DNA reads TGTGCCAGCAGTCGGCGAACAGGGAACGACTACGAGCAGTACTTC. Translating gives CASSRRTGNDYEQYF.

This clonotype has a handful of counts. The V call is TRBV5-1, the J call TRBJ2-7; perhaps TRBD1 as D (6 bases). Germline V gene sequence: CDR1 SGHRS, CDR2 YFSETQ. The CDR3 consists of 14 residues. V was clipped by 4 bases and J by 3 bases, with 14 bases between them. CDR3: CASSIGTNNYEQYF. In DNA, the CDR3 is TGCGCCAGCAGCATCGGGACAAATAACTACGAGCAGTACTTC. Together with reference TRBV5-1 and TRBJ2-7, the CDR3 gives the full variable domain: KAGVTQTPRYLIKTRGQQVTLSCSPISGHRSVSWYQQTPGQGLQFLFEYFSETQRNKGNFPGRFSGRQFSNSRSEMNVSTLELGDSALYLCASSIGTNNYEQYFGPGTRLTVT.

Of note for this clonotype: At one end, the junction sequence differs from germline, possibly due to a read error. This chain links TRBV15 with TRBJ2-7; D uncertain. CDR3 length: 13 amino acids. Per the germline V gene, CDR1 is LNHNV and CDR2 is YYDKDF (reference sequence). The CDR3: CATSRDKNYELYF. The CDR3 coding sequence is TGTGCCACCAGCAGAGATAAGAACTACGAGCTGTACTTC.

In this sample, this clonotype turned up a few times. V usage is TRBV12-3 or TRBV12-4 and J usage is TRBJ2-7; 7 nucleotides match TRBD1. V gave up 8 bases and J gave up 4 bases; unmatched junction bases: 8. The CDR3 spans 13 residues. CDR3 amino acids: CASGDRVLYEQYF. CDR3 coding DNA: TGTGCCAGCGGTGACAGGGTTTTGTACGAGCAGTACTTC.

This clonotype was found a few times. J is TRBJ2-1 and V is TRBV5-1; D tentatively fits TRBD1 or TRBD2 (6 bases each). The V and J ends lost 1 base and 9 bases respectively, with 17 bases between them. This CDR3 is 15 amino acids long. Germline V gene data show CDR1 as SGHRS and CDR2 as YFSETQ. The CDR3 protein is CASSLFGGSSGEQFF. CDR3 nucleotide sequence: TGCGCCAGCAGCTTGTTCGGGGGCTCTTCGGGTGAGCAGTTCTTC.

The chain links TRBV10-3 to TRBJ2-3; 8 bases align to TRBD2. This CDR3 has 13 residues. After removal of 8 bases from V and 2 bases from J, the junction contained 3 bases not matched to a gene. Germline CDR1 ENHRY, CDR2 SYGVKD. This chain's CDR3 is CAIGGGYTDTQYF. DNA of the CDR3: TGTGCCATCGGCGGGGGGTACACAGATACGCAGTATTTT.

This clonotype has only a few counts. The chain combines TRBV12-3 or TRBV12-4 with TRBJ2-7, with D uncertain. CDR3 length: 15 amino acids. The V gene lost 0 bases and the J gene lost 0 bases, with 9 bases spanning the gap. The CDR3, as DNA: TGTGCCAGCAGTTTAGCGTTGCAGAGCTCCTACGAGCAGTACTTC. Protein sequence: CASSLALQSSYEQYF.

The V call is TRBV7-6, the J call TRBJ2-1, with D unresolved. This CDR3 contains 18 residues. The V gene's germline CDR1 is SGHVS and CDR2 FNYEAQ. V shed 8 bases and J shed 6 bases, with 29 bases lying between them. This chain's CDR3 is CASRASAPARAVGNEQFF. The DNA for the CDR3 is TGTGCCAGCCGAGCTTCCGCGCCGGCCCGTGCCGTCGGCAATGAGCAGTTCTTC.

The J gene is TRBJ2-7, the V gene TRBV27; TRBD1 aligns across 9 bases. V dropped 5 bases and J dropped 8; count of bases not matched to a gene: 10. CDR3 length equals 14 residues. Germline CDR1 MNHEY, CDR2 SMNVEV (reference sequence). The CDR3 sequence is CASSSRTGVGQQYF. Here the CDR3 DNA reads TGTGCCAGCAGTAGCCGGACAGGGGTGGGGCAGCAGTACTTC.